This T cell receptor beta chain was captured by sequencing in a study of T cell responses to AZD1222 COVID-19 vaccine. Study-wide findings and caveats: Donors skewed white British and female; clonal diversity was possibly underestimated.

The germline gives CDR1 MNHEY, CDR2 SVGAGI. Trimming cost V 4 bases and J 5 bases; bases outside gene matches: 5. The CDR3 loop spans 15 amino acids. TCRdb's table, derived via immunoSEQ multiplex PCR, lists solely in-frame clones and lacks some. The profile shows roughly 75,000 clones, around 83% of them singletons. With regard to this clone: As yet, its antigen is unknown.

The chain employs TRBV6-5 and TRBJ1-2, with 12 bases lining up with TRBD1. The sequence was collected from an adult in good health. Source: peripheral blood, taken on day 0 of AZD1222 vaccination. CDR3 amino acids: CASSLGQGAYYGYTF. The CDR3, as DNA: TGTGCCAGCAGTTTGGGACAGGGGGCTTATTATGGCTACACCTTC.